The 21 T cell receptor beta chains below all came from one sample that was sequenced in a study of T cells in Graves' hyperthyroidism and ophthalmopathy. The source material, RNA transcripts, was used to amplify TCR beta CDR3 regions. In the first-round RT-PCR of the TCR CDR3, the HTBI primer set was used. TCRdb called the multiplex PCR reads again in MiXCR, with one record for every CDR3 protein. There are around 530,000 distinct CDR3 sequences in the sample; 17% occur only once, and under 20% lies in the top ten. Sequencing was performed on blood. The receptor source for this set is a woman in her late teens or twenties with Graves' ophthalmopathy.

This clonotype was picked up a small number of times. The chain employs TRBV30 and TRBJ2-5; no clear D. Trimming left V 5 bases short and J 5 bases short, with 9 bases between. The CDR3 is 11 residues long. Germline CDR1 and CDR2: GTSNPN and SVGIG (reference sequence). The CDR3 DNA reads as TGTGCCTGGGGAATCGGGGAGACCCAGTACTTC. Encoded protein: CAWGIGETQYF.

This clonotype has more than one count but fewer than ten. The genes are TRBV9 and TRBJ2-1; tentative D call: TRBD1 (5 bases). The CDR3 consists of 15 residues. Germline V gives CDR1 SGDLS, CDR2 YYNGEE. V was trimmed by 1 base and J by 5 bases, leaving 13 bases between them. CDR3 protein: CASSVTGATNNEQFF. CDR3 sequence (DNA): TGTGCCAGCAGCGTAACAGGCGCTACAAACAATGAGCAGTTCTTC.

J is TRBJ2-7 and V is TRBV14; 7 bases agree with TRBD1. V trimming: 1 base; J trimming: 3 bases; junction bases outside the gene matches: 3. The length of the CDR3 is 14 residues. Per germline, CDR1 SGHDN and CDR2 FVKESK. CDR3 region: CASSQATGFYEQYF. CDR3 nucleotide sequence: TGTGCCAGCAGCCAAGCGACAGGGTTCTACGAGCAGTACTTC.

This clonotype was counted many times. CDR3 sequence (DNA): TGTGCCAGCAGCACTAGCGGGACTCAGTACGAGCAGTACTTC. Its protein is CASSTSGTQYEQYF. The chain has TRBV6-2 or TRBV6-3 and TRBJ2-7, with 10 bases aligning to TRBD2. Trimming took 6 bases from V and 4 from J; bases not matched to a gene: 6. Looked up from germline, CDR1 is MNHEY and CDR2 is SVGEGT. The CDR3 spans 14 residues.

This clonotype was counted many times. The rearrangement uses TRBV28 and TRBJ1-1; 7 bases are a match to TRBD1. Germline loops: CDR1 MDHEN, CDR2 SYDVKM. The V and J ends lost 3 bases and 6 bases, in that order; junction bases with no gene match: 7. The CDR3 contains 14 residues. The CDR3: CASSFDRALPEAFF. For the CDR3, the DNA is TGTGCCAGCAGTTTCGACAGGGCATTGCCTGAAGCTTTCTTT.

This clonotype was counted ten times or more. V is TRBV7-2 and J is TRBJ2-7; 7 bases match TRBD2. Germline V CDR1 and CDR2: SGHTA, FQGNSA. Trimming removed 5 bases from V and 1 base from J; junction bases left unmatched: 8. The CDR3 loop spans 15 amino acids. CDR3 region: CASSPAPGLSYEQYF. The CDR3 bases are TGTGCCAGCAGCCCTGCGCCGGGACTATCCTACGAGCAGTACTTC.

This clonotype was detected many times. V usage is TRBV7-3 and J usage is TRBJ2-3; D unclear. This CDR3 is 13 amino acids long. Trimming cost V 5 bases and J 1 base, with 7 bases left between them. From germline, CDR1 is SGHTA and CDR2 FQGTGA. CDR3 in DNA: TGTGCCAGCAGCACAGAACGCACAGATACGCAGTATTTT. Translating gives CASSTERTDTQYF.

This chain links TRBV6-1 with TRBJ1-2; the D gene is possibly TRBD1 (6 bases). CDR1 is MNHNS, CDR2 SASEGT, per germline. This CDR3 spans 16 amino acids. V lost 3 bases and J lost 2, with 16 bases in between. CDR3 sequence: CASSEGARSRNYGYTF. The CDR3 DNA reads TGTGCCAGCAGTGAGGGGGCCCGAAGTAGAAACTATGGCTACACCTTC.

As regards this clonotype: The junction departs from the called germline gene at one end, perhaps through a read error. This sequence joins TRBV28 and TRBJ1-1; the D is unclear. This CDR3 is 13 amino acids long. In germline, CDR1 is MDHEN, CDR2 SYDVKM. The CDR3 DNA sequence: TGTGCCAGCAGTTCCCCGACCCTCACTGAAGCTTCCTTT. This sequence encodes CASSSPTLTEASF.

This clonotype occurred many times. This rearrangement joins TRBV7-2 to TRBJ2-3, with 9 bases matching TRBD1. Losses at the gene ends were 5 bases for V and 1 base for J; bases not matched to a gene: 7. Germline loops: CDR1 SGHTA, CDR2 FQGNSA. CDR3 size: 16 residues. The CDR3 coding sequence is TGTGCCAGCAGCAGCCACCGGGACAGGGGCACAGATACGCAGTATTTT. Translation: CASSSHRDRGTDTQYF.

The genes are TRBV4-1 and TRBJ1-1, with a possible D match to TRBD1 (5 bases). Germline V gives CDR1 MGHRA, CDR2 YSYEKL. Trimming pared 3 bases from V and 1 base from J, leaving 24 bases between. The CDR3 sequence is 19 residues long. Here the CDR3 reads CASSHLTAVDKKGNTEAFF. The CDR3 DNA is TGCGCCAGCAGCCACCTTACAGCGGTGGACAAAAAGGGGAACACTGAAGCTTTCTTT.

The genes are TRBV28 and TRBJ2-7; 7 nucleotides agree with TRBD1. The CDR3 is 13 amino acids. With V trimmed by 7 bases and J by 5 bases, 8 bases remained unmatched. Germline V gene lookup returns CDR1 MDHEN and CDR2 SYDVKM. The CDR3 protein is CASTEDRVHEQYF. The CDR3 coding sequence is TGTGCCAGCACTGAAGACAGGGTCCACGAGCAGTACTTC.

The rearrangement joins TRBV20-1 to TRBJ2-1; TRBD2 matches at 9 bases. Germline values: CDR1 DFQATT, CDR2 SNEGSKA (reference sequence). The junction had 10 bases not matched to a gene; V was cut back by 4 bases and J by 0 bases. The CDR3 is 17 amino acids. In DNA, the CDR3 is TGCAGTGCTATTGAGCGGGGGGCCACGAGCTCCTACAATGAGCAGTTCTTC. Residues: CSAIERGATSSYNEQFF.

This clonotype was picked up many times. The chain employs TRBV27 and TRBJ2-1; D gene uncertain. Germline-derived CDR1 and CDR2 are MNHEY and SMNVEV (reference sequence). The ends were cut back, 5 bases at V and 4 bases at J, with 9 bases in the middle. This CDR3 contains 13 residues. CDR3: CASSPVGYNEQFF. The CDR3, as DNA: TGTGCCAGCAGTCCTGTCGGGTACAATGAGCAGTTCTTC.

The chain uses TRBV28 and TRBJ1-6, with a possible D match to TRBD1 (5 bases). Trimming took 6 bases from V and 0 from J, leaving 24 bases between them. The germline gives CDR1 MDHEN, CDR2 SYDVKM. This CDR3 has 20 amino acids. The DNA for the CDR3 is TGTGCCAGCAGCTCCGGGGCGACGAGGAAGGGAAGCTCCTATAATTCACCCCTCCACTTT. Protein product: CASSSGATRKGSSYNSPLHF.

V and J are TRBV6-5 and TRBJ1-4; maybe TRBD1 (6 bases). The CDR3 runs 14 residues. V was cut by 2 bases and J by 7 bases, with 11 bases left in between. The germline gives CDR1 MNHEY, CDR2 SVGAGI. The CDR3 sequence is CASSYLDSTEKLFF. The CDR3 nucleotides read TGTGCCAGCAGTTACCTGGACAGCACTGAAAAACTGTTTTTT.

This clonotype was seen many times. The CDR3 region has the DNA TGTGCCAGCAGCCCCCCCGGGACTAGCAATGAGCAGTTCTTC. It codes for CASSPPGTSNEQFF. The genes are TRBV3-1 and TRBJ2-1; TRBD2 matches 8 bases. The V segment lost 4 bases and the J segment 6 bases; nucleotides outside the gene matches: 5. CDR3 length: 14 amino acids. In germline, CDR1 is LGHDT, CDR2 YNNKEL (reference sequence).

This clonotype occurred a few times. The chain has TRBV10-3 and TRBJ1-6; 8 bases are a match to TRBD1. Per the germline V gene, CDR1 is ENHRY and CDR2 is SYGVKD. The CDR3 loop spans 16 amino acids. Germline trimming cut 4 bases from V and 8 bases from J; bases unmatched to any gene: 10. The CDR3 DNA reads TGTGCCATCAGTGGGGGCAGGGGGCCGTTTGATTCACCCCTCCACTTT. Translated, it gives CAISGGRGPFDSPLHF.

The rearrangement links TRBV20-1 to TRBJ2-5, with unresolved D. From germline, CDR1 is DFQATT and CDR2 SNEGSKA (reference sequence). The CDR3 consists of 11 residues. Trimming shortened V by 6 bases and J by 5 bases, and 10 bases separated the two germline ends. CDR3 in DNA: TGCAGTGCGACTGTACGGGAGACCCAGTACTTC. It is translated as CSATVRETQYF.

This clonotype occurred many times. The V call is TRBV2, the J call TRBJ2-1, with 10 nucleotides matching TRBD2. After removal of 7 bases from V and 3 bases from J, the junction contained 6 bases not matched to a gene. Looked up from germline, CDR1 is SNHLY and CDR2 is FYNNEI. CDR3 length: 15 residues. CDR3 nucleotide sequence: TGTGCCAGCAATAAAGCGGGGGGGCACTACAATGAGCAGTTCTTC. Protein: CASNKAGGHYNEQFF.

This sequence joins TRBV27 and TRBJ2-6; D not resolved. CDR1 is MNHEY and CDR2 is SMNVEV in the germline V gene (reference sequence). Trimming took off 6 bases at V and 0 bases at J, with 15 bases between the two ends. CDR3 length equals 17 residues. CDR3 DNA sequence: TGTGCCAGCAGGGAGAGGTCCGGATTCTCTGGGGCCAACGTCCTGACTTTC. Translation: CASRERSGFSGANVLTF.